A selection of T cell receptor beta chains follows, all from one sample in a study of TIL therapy for anti-PD-1-resistant metastatic lung cancer. Produced via immunoSEQ multiplex PCR; TCRdb's table is partial and in-frame only. The data hold around 8,000 clones, with around 74% observed a single time. The source material was tumor tissue, sampled at baseline. These receptors all stem from a person between 25 and 79 years old with non-small cell lung cancer. The CDR3 runs from the conserved cysteine through the conserved F or W. The D gene is left open where the match is weak. Clone size appears in some rows only: once, few, many, or a class for an expanded clone.

v_gene	d_gene	j_gene	abundance	CDR3aa	CDR3nt
TRBV4-2	TRBD2	TRBJ2-3	few	CASSQEGTSQYF	TGTGCCAGCAGCCAAGAGGGGACTAGTCAGTATTTT
TRBV19	TRBD2	TRBJ2-3	-	CASSTQGLASDTQYF	TGTGCCAGTAGTACTCAGGGACTAGCCTCCGATACGCAGTATTTT
TRBV5-1	-	TRBJ1-5	-	CASSPLIGPQGRNQPQHF	TGCGCCAGCAGCCCCCTGATTGGCCCACAGGGCCGCAATCAGCCCCAGCATTTT
TRBV13	-	TRBJ1-1	-	CASSGGEGTEAFF	TGTGCCAGCAGCGGGGGAGAGGGCACTGAAGCTTTCTTT
TRBV28	TRBD1	TRBJ2-7	-	CASRSRDRGFYEQYF	TGTGCCAGCAGGTCCCGGGACAGGGGTTTTTACGAGCAGTACTTC
TRBV5-1	-	TRBJ2-3	-	CASSLMGERTDTQYF	TGCGCCAGCAGCTTGATGGGGGAGCGAACAGATACGCAGTATTTT
TRBV9	TRBD1	TRBJ1-4	-	CASSARGGSNEKLFF	TGTGCCAGCAGCGCCAGGGGGGGAAGTAATGAAAAACTGTTTTTT
TRBV5-6	TRBD1	TRBJ2-5	-	CASSRDRRQETQYF	TGTGCCAGCAGCCGGGACAGGAGGCAAGAGACCCAGTACTTC
TRBV7-2	-	TRBJ1-5	once	CASSPAGGNQPQHF	TGTGCCAGCAGCCCAGCAGGGGGCAATCAGCCCCAGCATTTT
TRBV19	-	TRBJ2-4	few	CASSIDVGLQYF	TGTGCCAGTAGTATAGACGTGGGCCTCCAGTACTTC
TRBV4-3	-	TRBJ2-7	-	CASSQGLTGSDYEQYF	TGCGCCAGCAGCCAAGGGCTTACAGGGAGTGACTACGAGCAGTACTTC
TRBV7-2	-	TRBJ1-1	-	CASSWVRNTEAFF	TGTGCCAGCAGCTGGGTCAGGAACACTGAAGCTTTCTTT
TRBV5-4	-	TRBJ2-7	few	CASSPGQLKAGYEQYF	TGTGCCAGCAGCCCGGGACAGCTAAAAGCGGGCTACGAGCAGTACTTC
TRBV19	-	TRBJ2-5	-	CASSAKETQYF	TGTGCCAGTAGTGCAAAAGAGACCCAGTACTTC
TRBV6-6	TRBD1	TRBJ1-2	-	CASKKTGVRGYTF	TGTGCCAGCAAAAAGACAGGGGTACGAGGCTACACCTTC